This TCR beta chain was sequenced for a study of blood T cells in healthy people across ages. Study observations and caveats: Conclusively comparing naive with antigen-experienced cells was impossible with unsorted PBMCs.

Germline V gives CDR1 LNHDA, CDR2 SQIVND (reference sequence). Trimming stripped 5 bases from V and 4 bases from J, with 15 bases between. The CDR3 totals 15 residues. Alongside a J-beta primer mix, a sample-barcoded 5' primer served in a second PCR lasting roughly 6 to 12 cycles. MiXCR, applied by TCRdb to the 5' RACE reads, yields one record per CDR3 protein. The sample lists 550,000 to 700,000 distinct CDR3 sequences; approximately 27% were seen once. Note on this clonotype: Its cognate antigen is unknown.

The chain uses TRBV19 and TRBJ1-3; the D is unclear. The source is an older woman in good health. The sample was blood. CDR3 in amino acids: CASSDVGRVGNTIYF. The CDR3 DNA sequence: TGTGCCAGTAGTGATGTGGGCCGGGTAGGAAACACCATATATTTT.